The T cell receptor beta chain under discussion was sequenced for a study of neurological immune-mediated disorders (dated by TCRdb to between 2018 and 2021). For context, the study as a whole: Among the roughly 35 multiple sclerosis patients, relapsing-remitting MS accounted for about 31 and secondary progressive MS accounted for 3. Peripheral blood TCR-beta repertoires from HTLV-I-associated myelopathy (HAM/TSP) patients, multiple sclerosis patients and healthy controls were compared by UMI-based sequencing. Alongside PBMC samples, the set of more than 85 TCR-beta libraries contained longitudinal samples, technical triplicates, and paired CD4+ and CD8+ T-cell subsets that had been sorted. Longitudinal HAM/TSP and healthy donors were sampled at 3 time-points each (about 3-40 month intervals). The cohort was made up of 68 subjects, consisting of roughly 15 HAM/TSP patients, about 34 multiple sclerosis patients and 20 or so healthy controls.

There are many counts of this clonotype. The antigen it recognizes is unknown. No much larger clonotype is one base removed from it; base qualities were not supplied. Looking up the germline V gene yields CDR1 SGHRS and CDR2 YFSETQ. V and J are truncated by 4 bases and 4 bases respectively, leaving an intervening sequence of 17 bases. The CDR3 starts with the cysteine, ends with the phenylalanine, and has 15 residues. Only the CDR3 region is kept as DNA, spanning 45 bases read in frame from base 1. To synthesize cDNA, template-switch 5'RACE was performed with a primer carrying a 10-nucleotide random unique molecular identifier so that each TCR transcript was tagged. Every sequencing run yielded over 180 million TCR-beta sequences covering 15-18 subjects. The RNeasy kit was used for extraction of total RNA. The KAPA Real-time Library Amplification kit was used to amplify TCR-beta VDJ regions with primers targeting the TCR constant region and the 5'RACE anchor. Sample indexes and Illumina adaptors were added in a first PCR, and a second PCR then increased library yield. After Ampure bead purification, the roughly 650 bp TCR product was size-selected on a 2% E-gel SizeSelection system. Before pooling, library quality was checked on a Bioanalyzer, concentration was measured with Qubit, and libraries were quantified with the Kapa Library Quantification kit. An Illumina HiSeq 2500 sequenced the libraries paired-end 2 x 150 bp. To increase sequence diversity, roughly 24-30% phiX was spiked into each library pool. The original methods were these. The UMI-based MiGEC pipeline processed quality-filtered reads and removed over 75% of raw TCR sequences during error correction. VDJ genes were aligned to IMGT germline references, and clonotypes were defined by unique CDR3 amino acid sequence plus V-J genes. Clonal expansion, Shannon diversity, and CDR3 relatedness (CalcPairwiseDistances, ClusterSamples) were evaluated with VDJtools, and phylogenetic trees were built with CLCbio workbench. A clone was classed as expanded if it had 8 or more unique UMIs, a cutoff based on coefficient-of-variation modelling across technical triplicates. TCRdb itself trimmed the public reads at Q25 with fastp, ran MiXCR and retained productive beta chains. Rows with a matching CDR3 protein are joined into one entry that keeps the most common DNA and genes. The V and J calls, along with clone size, are taken from TCRdb and not from the paper's own processing. Present in this sample are tens of thousands of distinct CDR3 sequences, around 2.9% of which were seen just once. Of the sample, more than 7% is held by the ten largest clones.

What the time point label conveys for this sample: longitudinal time-point 1 (baseline). For the unsorted PBMC libraries, 2 million PBMCs were stored in RNAlater at -80 degrees C until RNA extraction and were used to generate the libraries. Multiple sclerosis patients were enrolled in a US clinical protocol evaluating disease progression by magnetic resonance imaging. PBMCs were separated from peripheral blood using Ficoll-Hypaque density gradient centrifugation and then cryopreserved in liquid nitrogen. Findings and caveats that apply to the study as a whole: Phylogenetic analysis grouped repertoires from 18 of 34 MS patients into a cluster of related CDR3 sequences, suggesting a possible repertoire-level signature. TCR clonal expansion was highest in HAM/TSP patients and lowest in MS patients, with MS patients falling below even healthy controls. The MS cluster showed no association with clinical or MRI features, and the authors stated that larger cohorts are needed. Expanded clones from different subjects shared no identical CDR3 amino acid sequences, which suggests that TCR-beta repertoires were private in all groups.

The sequenced material came from PBMCs. Recombination connected TRBV5-1 to TRBJ1-1, and perhaps TRBD1 as D gene, on 5 matching bases. The clonotype comes from an older woman with multiple sclerosis. CDR3 reads: CASSTGPREGTEAFF. The DNA reads as follows: TGCGCCAGCAGCACGGGGCCCCGGGAGGGCACTGAAGCTTTCTTT.